This is a list of T cell receptor beta chains from one sample in a study of blood T cell repertoires in COVID-19. The table came from immunoSEQ multiplex PCR; TCRdb's copy has only in-frame clones and leaves some out. The data contain approximately 350,000 clones, roughly four fifths of them singletons. Sequences were obtained from PBMCs or T cells enriched from blood (not recorded which). All receptors derive from a woman aged 45-59 years who had recovered from COVID-19. Each CDR3 is given with its conserved first and last residue.

j_gene	v_gene	CDR3aa
TRBJ2-3	TRBV7-2	CASSSRSPSTDTQYF
TRBJ1-1	TRBV19	CASSDRATAFF
TRBJ1-5	TRBV12-5	CASGFGAGNGQPQHF
TRBJ1-6	TRBV11-3	CASSLDRDSPLHF
TRBJ1-2	TRBV2	CASGEQGYGYTF
TRBJ2-7	TRBV9	CASSVSLTSGSEQYF
TRBJ1-3	TRBV19	CASSIEGGSGNTIYF
TRBJ1-1	TRBV4-3	CASSQTTGNTEAFF
TRBJ1-2	TRBV27	CASSLWGLPDYGYTF
TRBJ1-1	TRBV7-2	CASSLGAIWLRDTEAFF
TRBJ1-2	TRBV18	CASSPLSPTNYGYTF
TRBJ2-2	TRBV7-2	CASSPGGLVTGELFF
TRBJ1-5	TRBV19	CASSISRTVNQPQHF
TRBJ2-2	TRBV18	CASTRRGDTGELFF
TRBJ1-3	TRBV7-6	CASSSYEQGFSGNTIYF
TRBJ1-1	TRBV2	CASSPNRDTEAFF
TRBJ1-2	TRBV4-2	CASSPWGQADYGYTF
TRBJ1-2	TRBV19	CASSIRPNYGGYTF
TRBJ2-1	TRBV13	CASSSSTGGARYNEQFF
TRBJ1-2	TRBV19	CASSPQQVVYGYTF
TRBJ1-4	TRBV19	CASSRGWEEKLFF
TRBJ1-6	TRBV3-1/TRBV3-2	CASSQDGGVNSPLHF
TRBJ2-1	TRBV15	CATSVPVAGVSYNEQFF
TRBJ2-7	TRBV5-1	CASSLLTGGPYEQYF
TRBJ2-1	TRBV27	CASSLSGSSSYNEQFF
TRBJ1-2	TRBV19	CASSMTRTGGPGSYGYTF
TRBJ1-5	TRBV7-2	CASSLAGQVNNQPQHF
TRBJ1-3	TRBV27	CASRNQGDSGNTIYF
TRBJ2-1	TRBV7-2	CASSLTFGRAVDEQFF
TRBJ1-6	TRBV6-1	CASSEVWRTVNSPLHF
TRBJ1-1	TRBV7-9	CASSPLGAEAFF
TRBJ1-2	TRBV5-8	CASSGLSGTQGGYTF
TRBJ2-7	TRBV10-3	CAIGGQGAYEQYF
TRBJ1-3	TRBV7-2	CASSPSRERPHSGNTIYF
TRBJ1-4	TRBV5-1	CASSRTATNEKLFF
TRBJ1-5	TRBV7-6	CASSRQNNQPQHF
TRBJ2-7	TRBV5-1	CASSLVGGEQYF
TRBJ1-5	TRBV7-9	CASSRSNQPQHF
TRBJ1-1	TRBV29-1	CSVAWGGTEAFF
TRBJ1-1	TRBV11-1	CASSVAGQGNTEAFF
TRBJ1-1	TRBV12-5	CASGLAGLDTEAFF
TRBJ2-1	TRBV5-5	CASSAGGLDSYNEQFF
TRBJ2-2	TRBV7-7	CASSLLAGGGTGELFF
TRBJ1-2	TRBV12-3/TRBV12-4	CASTSRVYGYTF
TRBJ2-7	TRBV3-1/TRBV3-2	CASSQWTATYEQYF
TRBJ1-2	TRBV6-5	CASSGGSPYGYTF
TRBJ1-4	TRBV9	CASSVSGATNEKLFF
TRBJ1-1	TRBV7-9	CASSQTGGKKTEAFF
TRBJ1-2	TRBV18	CASSPSDRGLLGGYTF
TRBJ1-1	TRBV5-1	CASSSRQGANTEAFF
TRBJ2-7	TRBV19	CASSQTSGNSYEQYF
TRBJ1-2	TRBV4-1	CASSPGPSRGYTF
TRBJ2-5	TRBV24-1	CATSERDRETQYF
TRBJ1-2	TRBV18	CASSPPTGGAGYTF